Below are 23 T cell receptor beta chains sequenced from a single sample in a study of T-cell reconstitution after alpha-beta-depleted transplantation in children. Unique molecular identifiers were incorporated during preparation of the TCRbeta library. TCRdb reprocessed the PCR reads via MiXCR and lists one record per CDR3 protein. The profile covers around 600,000 distinct CDR3 sequences, with more than 20% appearing a single time and around 14% taken by the ten largest. The specimen was PBMCs, mostly from graft donor cells, collected 360 days after TCRalphabeta/CD19-depleted stem cell transplant. All receptors derive from a boy under three years old who had a stem cell transplant for acute myeloid leukemia, so the T cells may come from the graft donor.

The chain joins TRBV10-3 to TRBJ1-5; no clear D. V lost 3 bases to trimming and J lost 0 bases, with 6 bases between them. Germline-derived CDR1 and CDR2 are ENHRY and SYGVKD. The CDR3 sequence is 14 residues long. CDR3 coding DNA: TGTGCCATCAGTGAACAGTATAGCAATCAGCCCCAGCATTTT. Its protein product is CAISEQYSNQPQHF.

This clonotype has more than one count but fewer than ten. One base away lies a much larger clone, so this may be a sequencing read error. CDR3 protein: CSARGGRGVEEQYF. Written as DNA, the CDR3 is TGCAGTGCTAGAGGGGGTCGTGGGGTGGAGGAGCAGTACTTC. This chain links TRBV20-1 with TRBJ2-7, with D hard to call. The CDR3 runs to 14 residues. V lost 1 base to trimming and J lost 7 bases, with 17 bases between them. The germline V gene encodes CDR1 DFQATT and CDR2 SNEGSKA (reference sequence).

This clonotype was found many times. The gene calls are TRBV6-4 and TRBJ2-3, with 8 positions matching TRBD2. V was clipped by 3 bases and J by 4 bases; unmatched bases: 9. The CDR3 runs 16 residues. Germline V CDR1 and CDR2: MRHNA, SNTAGT. CDR3 nucleotide sequence: TGTGCCAGCAGTGAGACGGGACTAGGGGGAGCAGATACGCAGTATTTT. It specifies CASSETGLGGADTQYF.

This clonotype was seen a single time. This chain connects TRBV20-1 to TRBJ1-3; D not resolved. CDR3 length: 13 residues. The ends were cut back, 4 bases at V and 0 bases at J, with 7 bases in the middle. The germline V gene has CDR1 DFQATT and CDR2 SNEGSKA (reference sequence). CDR3 loop: CSATVPSGNTIYF. The DNA for the CDR3 is TGCAGTGCTACAGTGCCCTCTGGAAACACCATATATTTT.

The table lists this clonotype with a few counts. CDR3 in amino acids: CASSYSRGEEKLFF. The CDR3 coding sequence is TGTGCCAGCAGTTACTCAAGGGGGGAGGAAAAACTGTTTTTT. V gene TRBV6-5 combines with J gene TRBJ1-4; a possible D gene is TRBD1 (6 bases). Trimming pared 0 bases from V and 8 bases from J, leaving 10 bases between. Germline-derived CDR1 and CDR2 are MNHEY and SVGAGI. CDR3 length: 14 amino acids.

This clonotype was observed at least ten times. The chain joins TRBV6-5 to TRBJ2-1, with 8 bases fitting TRBD2. After removal of 0 bases from V and 3 bases from J, the junction contained 7 bases not matched to a gene. The CDR3 spans 17 residues. The germline gives CDR1 MNHEY, CDR2 SVGAGI. CDR3 residues: CASSYSRGGVRYNEQFF. The CDR3, as DNA: TGTGCCAGCAGTTACTCACGGGGGGGCGTTCGCTACAATGAGCAGTTCTTC.

This clonotype was recorded at least ten times. The CDR3 is CASSQARTGEYEQYF. CDR3 DNA sequence: TGCGCCAGCAGCCAAGCTCGGACAGGGGAATACGAGCAGTACTTC. The chain couples TRBV4-3 to TRBJ2-7; 9 bases agree with TRBD1. There are 15 residues in the CDR3. After removal of 1 base from V and 4 bases from J, the junction contained 5 bases not matched to a gene. From germline, CDR1 is LGHNA and CDR2 YSLEER.

Ten or more counts support this clonotype. CDR3 bases: TGCAGCGTTGAACCGGACTTCACAGATACGCAGTATTTT. This gives the protein CSVEPDFTDTQYF. The J gene is TRBJ2-3, the V gene TRBV29-1, with D maybe TRBD2 (5 bases). Germline CDR1 is SQVTM and CDR2 is ANQGSEA. V was shortened by 2 bases and J by 2 bases, with 8 bases between the two germline ends. The length of the CDR3 is 13 residues.

This rearrangement joins TRBV20-1 to TRBJ1-3; possible D gene TRBD1, 5 bases. The CDR3 has 15 amino acids. V was trimmed by 3 bases and J by 0 bases, leaving 12 bases between them. Germline assignment: CDR1 DFQATT and CDR2 SNEGSKA (reference sequence). The CDR3 spells CSARGDVRSGNTIYF. CDR3 sequence (DNA): TGCAGTGCTAGGGGGGACGTTCGCTCTGGAAACACCATATATTTT.

The chain is built from TRBV24-1 and TRBJ2-5, with 7 bases matching TRBD1. CDR1 is KGHDR and CDR2 is SFDVKD in the germline V gene. The junction had 4 bases not matched to a gene; V was cut back by 3 bases and J by 1 base. This CDR3 contains 15 residues. CDR3 nucleotides: TGTGCCACCAGTGATCCACGGGACAGCCAAGAGACCCAGTACTTC. Translation: CATSDPRDSQETQYF.

This clonotype was counted at least ten times. The chain uses TRBV20-1 and TRBJ2-3; 9 nucleotides match TRBD2. CDR3 size: 15 residues. J gave up 2 bases and V 4 bases, and 7 bases lay outside the gene matches. Per germline, CDR1 DFQATT and CDR2 SNEGSKA (reference sequence). The CDR3 DNA reads as TGCAGTGCTACCCCCGGGACTAGCCCCACAGATACGCAGTATTTT. Its translation is CSATPGTSPTDTQYF.

This clonotype was seen a few times. The chain has TRBV4-3 and TRBJ2-2; 9 bases match TRBD1. V lost 4 bases and J lost 6; bases outside the gene matches: 9. There are 16 residues in the CDR3. CDR1 and CDR2 (germline): LGHNA, YSLEER. DNA of the CDR3: TGCGCCAGCAGCCGAGGGACAGGGCTGACGTCCGGGGAGCTGTTTTTT. Protein product: CASSRGTGLTSGELFF.

This clonotype came up a few times. This chain links TRBV12-3 or TRBV12-4 with TRBJ2-7; D remains ambiguous. V lost 4 bases and J lost 4, with 8 bases in between. This CDR3 has 12 amino acids. The CDR3 bases are TGTGCCAGCAGTTCGACACCTTACGAGCAGTACTTC. This encodes CASSSTPYEQYF.

There are many counts of this clonotype. The DNA of the CDR3 is TGCGCCAGCAGCCAAGCGAATGAAAAACTGTTTTTT. Amino acids: CASSQANEKLFF. This chain uses TRBV4-1 with TRBJ1-4; no definite D call. V was pared by 1 base and J by 5 bases, with 2 bases between. Germline-derived CDR1 and CDR2 are MGHRA and YSYEKL. The CDR3 runs 12 residues.

The chain uses TRBV20-1 and TRBJ2-7; D possibly matches TRBD1 or TRBD2 (6 bases each). Germline CDR1 reads DFQATT; CDR2 reads SNEGSKA (reference sequence). The CDR3 is 14 amino acids. Deletions cut 2 bases from V and 4 bases from J, with 15 bases between. As DNA, the CDR3 is TGCAGTGCTAGAACCGGGGGCAGTAGGTACGAGCAGTACTTC. This encodes CSARTGGSRYEQYF.

In its sample, this clonotype was seen many times. The genes are TRBV6-1 and TRBJ2-7, with TRBD1 identical over 9 bases. This CDR3 region has 15 residues. Germline V CDR1 and CDR2: MNHNS, SASEGT. The V segment lost 1 base and the J segment 3 bases; nucleotides outside the gene matches: 4. The CDR3 region has the DNA TGTGCCAGCAGTGAAGGGACAGGGGCCCTCTACGAGCAGTACGTC. Its translation: CASSEGTGALYEQYV.

V is TRBV12-3 or TRBV12-4 and J is TRBJ2-2; TRBD2 might be the D (7 bases). Trimming stripped 6 bases from V and 3 bases from J, with 11 bases between. CDR3 length equals 14 residues. CDR3: CASRGGGDTGELFF. The CDR3 region has the DNA TGTGCCAGCAGGGGAGGGGGGGACACCGGGGAGCTGTTTTTT.

This chain joins TRBV15 and TRBJ2-4, with 11 positions matching TRBD1. Germline V CDR1 and CDR2: LNHNV, YYDKDF (reference sequence). With 1 base clipped from V and 8 bases from J, the junction kept 4 bases outside the gene matches. The length of the CDR3 is 15 residues. The DNA for the CDR3 is TGTGCCACCAGCAGAGGGACAGGGGGCTGGGACATTCAGTACTTC. Translating gives CATSRGTGGWDIQYF.

The chain employs TRBV25-1 and TRBJ1-1; D is unresolved. CDR1 and CDR2 from the germline V gene are MGHDK and SYGVNS. V lost 5 bases and J 3 bases, leaving 10 bases between the germline ends. The CDR3 is 13 amino acids. CDR3 in amino acids: CASSTFKDTEAFF. CDR3 sequence (DNA): TGTGCCAGCAGTACGTTTAAGGACACTGAAGCTTTCTTT.

This clonotype was detected only a few times. The CDR3 nucleotides are TGCAGTGCTAGTGGGTCCATGGGGAATACAGATACGCAGTATTTT. Protein product: CSASGSMGNTDTQYF. The rearrangement links TRBV20-1 to TRBJ2-3; unclear D gene. Germline assignment: CDR1 DFQATT and CDR2 SNEGSKA (reference sequence). This CDR3 is 15 amino acids long. V was trimmed by 3 bases and J by 3 bases, leaving 16 bases between them.

The chain links TRBV7-2 to TRBJ2-3; TRBD2 matches 9 bases. Germline CDR1 is SGHTA and CDR2 is FQGNSA. The trim removed 0 bases at V and 5 bases at J, leaving 9 bases unmatched. The CDR3 has 17 residues. This chain's CDR3 is CASSLAGAGGQGDTQYF. CDR3 nucleotide sequence: TGTGCCAGCAGCTTAGCTGGCGCGGGGGGGCAAGGAGATACGCAGTATTTT.

This sequence joins TRBV6-5 and TRBJ1-3; tentative D call: TRBD1 (5 bases). There are 17 residues in the CDR3. The V gene's germline CDR1 is MNHEY and CDR2 SVGAGI. V dropped 0 bases and J dropped 0 bases, with 12 bases sitting between them. CDR3 DNA: TGTGCCAGCAGTTACTCACGGGACGTAGGCTCTGGAAACACCATATATTTT. This translates into CASSYSRDVGSGNTIYF.

The V and J genes are TRBV10-3 and TRBJ2-1, with 11 bases fitting TRBD2. The germline CDR1 and CDR2 sequences are ENHRY and SYGVKD. CDR3 length: 17 amino acids. V gave up 4 bases and J gave up 0 bases; unmatched junction bases: 5. This CDR3 is CAISGGSGGASYNEQFF. For the CDR3, the DNA is TGTGCCATCAGTGGTGGTAGCGGGGGGGCCTCCTACAATGAGCAGTTCTTC.